Following are 14 T cell receptor beta chains from one sample sequenced in a study of blood T cells in healthy people across ages. A sample-barcoded 5' primer and a J-beta primer mix were used in a second PCR of roughly 7 to 12 cycles. MiXCR was run by TCRdb on the 5' RACE reads, yielding one entry per CDR3 protein. This table has more than 800,000 distinct CDR3 sequences, less than 35% appearing once. The sequencing input was blood. The receptor source for this set is an elderly woman in good health.

This clonotype has just a few counts. A junction boundary mismatches the germline segment, possibly from a read error. This chain joins TRBV11-3 and TRBJ2-3; no clear D. CDR1 SGHNT and CDR2 YENEEA come from the germline V gene. CDR3 length equals 16 residues. The DNA of the CDR3 is TGTGCCAGCAGCTTAGTTCTTTGGGCAGACACAGATATGCAGTATTTT. Translating gives CASSLVLWADTDMQYF. Filled out from reference TRBV11-3 and TRBJ2-3, the complete variable domain reads EAGVVQSPRYKIIEKKQPVAFWCNPISGHNTLYWYLQNLGQGPELLIRYENEEAVDDSQLPKDRFSAERLKGVDSTLKIQPAELGDSAVYLCASSLVLWADTDMQYFGPGTRLTVL.

The genes are TRBV18 and TRBJ2-3; weak D call: TRBD2 (6 bases). V lost 8 bases to trimming and J lost 0 bases, with 15 bases between them. This CDR3 has 15 residues. CDR1 is KGHSH and CDR2 is LQKENI in the germline V gene. In DNA form, the CDR3 reads TGTGCCAGCCTCATCGGGCGGGGAAGCACAGATACGCAGTATTTT. Protein sequence: CASLIGRGSTDTQYF.

For this clonotype: This may stem from a read error, because a much larger clone lies one nucleotide away. V is TRBV6-5 and J is TRBJ2-3, with D possibly matching TRBD2 (7 bases). Germline V gives CDR1 MNHEY, CDR2 SVGAGI. The length of the CDR3 is 14 residues. CDR3 protein: CASMGGGHTDTQNF. CDR3 in DNA: TGTGCCAGCATGGGGGGGGGGCACACAGATACGCAGAATTTT.

This clonotype was counted at least ten times. This rearrangement joins TRBV6-2 or TRBV6-3 to TRBJ2-5, with a possible D match to TRBD2 (5 bases). CDR3 length: 12 residues. Germline CDR1 reads MNHEY; CDR2 reads SVGEGT. Trimming shortened V by 6 bases and J by 3 bases, and 8 bases separated the two germline ends. CDR3 amino acids: CASSPGEETQYF. The CDR3 DNA is TGTGCCAGCAGCCCCGGGGAAGAGACCCAGTACTTC.

Notes on this clonotype: The germline gene is not matched at one end of the junction; a read error may be the cause. The genes are TRBV20-1 and TRBJ1-6, with D unclear. The length of the CDR3 is 13 residues. In germline, CDR1 is DFQATT, CDR2 SNEGSKA (reference sequence). The CDR3 sequence: CSASEGINSPRHF. CDR3 coding DNA: TGCAGTGCTAGCGAGGGAATTAATTCGCCCCGCCACTTT.

In the case of this clonotype: This sequence may be a read error, since a much larger clone differs from it by one base. The chain links TRBV7-2 to TRBJ1-5, with 12 bases matching TRBD1. CDR1 and CDR2 from the germline V gene are SGHTA and FQGNSA. CDR3 length equals 15 residues. This CDR3 reads CVSSWGTGGNQPQHF. The CDR3 bases are TGTGTCAGCAGCTGGGGGACAGGGGGCAACCAGCCCCAGCATTTT.

The rearrangement uses TRBV27 and TRBJ1-5; D not certain. This CDR3 region has 13 residues. Per the germline V gene, CDR1 is MNHEY and CDR2 is SMNVEV (reference sequence). The V gene lost 3 bases and the J gene lost 6 bases, with 9 bases spanning the gap. CDR3 nucleotide sequence: TGTGCCAGCAGTTTTTCCCAACTTCAGCCCCAGCATTTT. It yields the protein CASSFSQLQPQHF.

This clonotype occurred once. The chain uses TRBV27 and TRBJ1-5; no reliable D call. Germline V gene sequence: CDR1 MNHEY, CDR2 SMNVEV (reference sequence). Trimming took 2 bases from V and 5 from J, leaving 10 bases between them. The CDR3 sequence is 14 residues long. CDR3 protein: CASSLRQSDQPQHF. Written as DNA, the CDR3 is TGTGCCAGCAGTTTACGGCAGAGCGATCAGCCCCAGCATTTT.

This clonotype was seen ten or more times. The chain employs TRBV6-2 or TRBV6-3 and TRBJ1-1, with D unclear. V was pared by 0 bases and J by 0 bases, with 14 bases between. CDR3 length: 17 amino acids. CDR1 is MNHEY and CDR2 is SVGEGT in the germline V gene. CDR3 residues: CASSYSITSTLNTEAFF. The DNA of the CDR3 is TGTGCCAGCAGTTACTCGATAACCTCTACTTTGAACACTGAAGCTTTCTTT.

This clonotype was counted between two and nine times. The chain carries TRBV6-6 and TRBJ1-1, with a weak D call TRBD1 (5 bases). The germline V and J ends were trimmed by 6 bases and 4 bases, with 15 bases remaining between them. This CDR3 is 14 amino acids long. Germline V gives CDR1 MNHNY, CDR2 SVGAGI (reference sequence). CDR3 protein: CASRGDVTLTEAFF. The CDR3 DNA follows: TGTGCCAGCAGGGGGGACGTTACTCTCACTGAAGCTTTCTTT.

As regards this clonotype: A much larger clone sits a single nucleotide away, making a read error possible. This CDR3 is CASTQRPSYNEQYF. CDR3 nucleotides: TGTGCCAGCACCCAAAGGCCCTCCTACAATGAGCAGTACTTC. V is TRBV6-2 or TRBV6-3 and J is TRBJ2-4; no clear D. The CDR3 extends over 14 amino acids. V was shortened by 7 bases and J by 13 bases, with 23 bases between the two germline ends. Looked up from germline, CDR1 is MNHEY and CDR2 is SVGEGT.

The chain joins TRBV6-6 to TRBJ1-1, with TRBD1 as a possible D gene (5 bases). Deletions cut 6 bases from V and 4 bases from J, with 12 bases between. Germline-derived CDR1 and CDR2 are MNHNY and SVGAGI (reference sequence). The CDR3 is made up of 13 amino acids. The CDR3 here is CASSSRQSTEAFF. The CDR3 DNA reads TGTGCCAGCAGCTCTAGACAGAGCACTGAAGCTTTCTTT.

This rearrangement joins TRBV12-3 or TRBV12-4 to TRBJ2-3; TRBD1 aligns across 12 bases. V shed 8 bases and J 11 bases; nucleotides not matched to a gene: 11. The CDR3 totals 14 residues. The CDR3 reads CASGDRGLADVQYF. DNA of the CDR3: TGTGCCAGCGGGGACAGGGGGCTTGCAGATGTGCAGTATTTT.

As to this clonotype: A much larger clone sits a single nucleotide away, making a read error possible. CDR3 protein: CASSRHSGGSTDTQCF. CDR3 DNA: TGTGCCAGCAGTCGACATAGCGGGGGCTCCACAGATACGCAGTGTTTT. The rearrangement uses TRBV25-1 and TRBJ2-3, with 9 bases fitting TRBD2. Per the germline V gene, CDR1 is MGHDK and CDR2 is SYGVNS. The CDR3 contains 16 residues.